This TCR beta chain was profiled in a study of blood T cell repertoires in COVID-19. CDR3 size: 14 residues. Trimming left V 6 bases short and J 7 bases short, with 18 bases between. Germline CDR1 reads MDHEN; CDR2 reads SYDVKM. The data were produced by immunoSEQ multiplex PCR, yet TCRdb's version contains in-frame clones alone and is incomplete. The sample has some 190,000 clones; approximately 80% are singletons. Sequenced: PBMCs or T cells enriched from blood (not recorded which). The origin of this receptor is a man between 60 and 75 years old who had been exposed to COVID-19. The chain is built from TRBV28 and TRBJ1-2, with D possibly TRBD1 on 6 matching bases. The CDR3 sequence is CASRGPGPGVGYTF. The CDR3 DNA sequence: TGTGCCAGCAGGGGCCCAGGCCCAGGGGTTGGCTACACCTTC.